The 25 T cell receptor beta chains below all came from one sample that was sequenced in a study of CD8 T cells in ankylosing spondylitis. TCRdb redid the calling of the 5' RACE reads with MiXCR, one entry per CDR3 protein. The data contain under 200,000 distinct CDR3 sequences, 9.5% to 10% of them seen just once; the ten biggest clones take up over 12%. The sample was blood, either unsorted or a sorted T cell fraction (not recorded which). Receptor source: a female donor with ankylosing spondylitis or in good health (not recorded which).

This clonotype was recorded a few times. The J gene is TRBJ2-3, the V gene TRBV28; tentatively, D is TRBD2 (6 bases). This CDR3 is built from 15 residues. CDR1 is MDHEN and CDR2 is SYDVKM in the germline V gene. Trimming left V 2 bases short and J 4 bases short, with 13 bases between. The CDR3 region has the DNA TGTGCCAGCAGTTTAGCCGGGACTTCGGCAGATACGCAGTATTTT. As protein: CASSLAGTSADTQYF.

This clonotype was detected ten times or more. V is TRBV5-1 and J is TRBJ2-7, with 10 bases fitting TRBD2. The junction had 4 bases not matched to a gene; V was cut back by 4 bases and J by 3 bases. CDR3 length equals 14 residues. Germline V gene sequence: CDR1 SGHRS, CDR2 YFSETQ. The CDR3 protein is CASSPSGSFYEQYF. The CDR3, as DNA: TGCGCCAGCAGCCCTAGCGGGAGTTTCTACGAGCAGTACTTC.

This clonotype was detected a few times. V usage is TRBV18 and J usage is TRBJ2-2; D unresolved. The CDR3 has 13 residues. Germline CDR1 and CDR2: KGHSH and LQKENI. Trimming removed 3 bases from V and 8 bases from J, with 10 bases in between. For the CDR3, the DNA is TGTGCCAGCTCACCGCCGGCGGTGGGGGAGCTGTTTTTT. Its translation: CASSPPAVGELFF.

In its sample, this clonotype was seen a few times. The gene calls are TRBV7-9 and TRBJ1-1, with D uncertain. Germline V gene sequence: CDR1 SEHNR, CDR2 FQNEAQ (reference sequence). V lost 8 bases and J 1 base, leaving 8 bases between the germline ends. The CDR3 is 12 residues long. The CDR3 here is CASRRSNTEAFF. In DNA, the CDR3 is TGTGCCAGCCGACGGTCGAACACTGAAGCTTTCTTT.

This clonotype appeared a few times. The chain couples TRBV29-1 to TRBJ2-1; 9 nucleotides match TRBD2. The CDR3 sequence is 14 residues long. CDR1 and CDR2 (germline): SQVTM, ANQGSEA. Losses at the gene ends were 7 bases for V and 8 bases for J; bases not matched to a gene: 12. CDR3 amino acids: CSGGSAGGPYEQFF. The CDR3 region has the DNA TGCAGCGGGGGGTCGGCGGGAGGGCCATATGAGCAGTTCTTC.

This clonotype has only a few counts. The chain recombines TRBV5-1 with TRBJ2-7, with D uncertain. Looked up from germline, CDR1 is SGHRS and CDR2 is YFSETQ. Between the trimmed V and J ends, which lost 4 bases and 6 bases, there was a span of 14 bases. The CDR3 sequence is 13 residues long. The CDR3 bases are TGCGCCAGCAGCAGCTTCAATGTTGTCGAGCAGTACTTC. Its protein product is CASSSFNVVEQYF. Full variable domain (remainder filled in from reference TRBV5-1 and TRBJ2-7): KAGVTQTPRYLIKTRGQQVTLSCSPISGHRSVSWYQQTPGQGLQFLFEYFSETQRNKGNFPGRFSGRQFSNSRSEMNVSTLELGDSALYLCASSSFNVVEQYFGPGTRLTVT.

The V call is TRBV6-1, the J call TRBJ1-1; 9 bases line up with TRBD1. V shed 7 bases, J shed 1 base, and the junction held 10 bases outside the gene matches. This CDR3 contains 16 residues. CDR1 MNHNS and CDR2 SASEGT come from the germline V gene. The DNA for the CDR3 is TGTGCCAGCAAGACTCTACGGGGACAGGGGAACACTGAAGCTTTCTTT. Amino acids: CASKTLRGQGNTEAFF.

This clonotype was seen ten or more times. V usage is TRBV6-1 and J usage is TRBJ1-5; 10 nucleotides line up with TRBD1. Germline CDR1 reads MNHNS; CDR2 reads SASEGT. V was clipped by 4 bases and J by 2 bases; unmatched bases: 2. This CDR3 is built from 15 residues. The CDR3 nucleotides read TGTGCCAGCAGTGGACAGGGGGCAGGCAATCAGCCCCAGCATTTT. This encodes CASSGQGAGNQPQHF.

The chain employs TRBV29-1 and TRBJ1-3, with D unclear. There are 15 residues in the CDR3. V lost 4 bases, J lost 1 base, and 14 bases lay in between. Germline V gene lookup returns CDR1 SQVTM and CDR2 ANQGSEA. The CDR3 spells CSVAHVDTSGNTIYF. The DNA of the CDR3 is TGCAGCGTTGCCCACGTTGACACATCTGGAAACACCATATATTTT.

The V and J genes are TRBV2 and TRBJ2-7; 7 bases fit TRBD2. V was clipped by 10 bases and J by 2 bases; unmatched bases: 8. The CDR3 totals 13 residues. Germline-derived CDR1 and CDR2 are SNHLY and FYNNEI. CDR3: CATLSGSPYEQYF. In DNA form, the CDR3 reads TGTGCCACCCTTAGCGGGTCCCCCTACGAGCAGTACTTC.

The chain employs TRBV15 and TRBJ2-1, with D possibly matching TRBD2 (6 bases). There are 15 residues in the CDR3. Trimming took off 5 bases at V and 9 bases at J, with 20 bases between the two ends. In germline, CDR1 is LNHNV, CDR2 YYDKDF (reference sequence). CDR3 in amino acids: CATSGGSSVLGEQFF. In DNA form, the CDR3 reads TGTGCCACCAGCGGAGGTTCTAGCGTTCTGGGTGAGCAGTTCTTC.

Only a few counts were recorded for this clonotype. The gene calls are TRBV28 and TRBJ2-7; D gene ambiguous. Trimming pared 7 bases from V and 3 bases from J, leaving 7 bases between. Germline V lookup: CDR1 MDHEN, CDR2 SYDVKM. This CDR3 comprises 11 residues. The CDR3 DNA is TGTGCCAGCACCATCAACTACGAGCAGTACTTC. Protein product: CASTINYEQYF.

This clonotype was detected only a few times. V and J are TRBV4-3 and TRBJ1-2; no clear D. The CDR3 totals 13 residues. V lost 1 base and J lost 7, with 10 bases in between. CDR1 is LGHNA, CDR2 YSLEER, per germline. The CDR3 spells CASSQAKAGGYTF. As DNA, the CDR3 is TGCGCCAGCAGCCAAGCAAAGGCGGGTGGCTACACCTTC.

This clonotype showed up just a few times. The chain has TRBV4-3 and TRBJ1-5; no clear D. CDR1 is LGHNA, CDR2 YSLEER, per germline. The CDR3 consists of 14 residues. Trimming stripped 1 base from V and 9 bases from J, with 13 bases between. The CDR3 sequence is CASSQVNGRGPQHF. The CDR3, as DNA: TGCGCCAGCAGCCAAGTGAACGGTCGAGGGCCCCAGCATTTT.

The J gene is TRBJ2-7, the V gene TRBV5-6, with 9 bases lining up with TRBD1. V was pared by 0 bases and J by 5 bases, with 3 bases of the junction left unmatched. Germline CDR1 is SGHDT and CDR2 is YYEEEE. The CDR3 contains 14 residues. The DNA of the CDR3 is TGTGCCAGCAGCTTGGGGGACAGGGCCGACGAGCAGTACTTC. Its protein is CASSLGDRADEQYF.

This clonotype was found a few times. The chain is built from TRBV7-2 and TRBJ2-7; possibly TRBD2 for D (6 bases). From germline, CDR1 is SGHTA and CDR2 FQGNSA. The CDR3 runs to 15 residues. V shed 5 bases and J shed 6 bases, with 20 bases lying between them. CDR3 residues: CASSGGERRWLEQYF. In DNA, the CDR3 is TGTGCCAGCAGCGGCGGGGAGCGGAGATGGCTCGAGCAGTACTTC.

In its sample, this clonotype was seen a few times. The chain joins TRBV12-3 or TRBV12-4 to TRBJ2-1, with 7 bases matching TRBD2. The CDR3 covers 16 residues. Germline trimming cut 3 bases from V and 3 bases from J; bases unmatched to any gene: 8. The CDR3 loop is CASSFGGGGLYNEQFF. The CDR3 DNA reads TGTGCCAGCAGTTTTGGCGGCGGGGGACTCTACAATGAGCAGTTCTTC.

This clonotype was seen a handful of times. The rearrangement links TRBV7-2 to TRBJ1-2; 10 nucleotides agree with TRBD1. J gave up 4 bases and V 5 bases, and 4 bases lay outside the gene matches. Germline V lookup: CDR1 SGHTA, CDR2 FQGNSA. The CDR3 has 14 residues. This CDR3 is CASSRGTGVYGYTF. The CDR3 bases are TGTGCCAGCAGCCGCGGGACAGGGGTCTATGGCTACACCTTC.

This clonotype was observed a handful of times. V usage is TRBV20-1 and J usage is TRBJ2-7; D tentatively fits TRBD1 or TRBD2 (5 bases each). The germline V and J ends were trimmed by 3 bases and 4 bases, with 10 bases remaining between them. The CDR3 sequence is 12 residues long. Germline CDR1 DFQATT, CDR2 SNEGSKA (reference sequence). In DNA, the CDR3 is TGCAGTGCTAGGGGTGGGGGTTACGAGCAGTACTTC. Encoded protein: CSARGGGYEQYF.

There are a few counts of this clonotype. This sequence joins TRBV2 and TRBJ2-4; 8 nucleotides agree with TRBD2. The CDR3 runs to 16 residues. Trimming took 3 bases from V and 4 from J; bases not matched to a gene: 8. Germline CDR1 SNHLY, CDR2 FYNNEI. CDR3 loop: CASSDYREGVKNIQYF. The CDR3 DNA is TGTGCCAGCAGTGATTACCGGGAGGGAGTGAAAAACATTCAGTACTTC. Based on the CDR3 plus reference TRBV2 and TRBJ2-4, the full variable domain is EPEVTQTPSHQVTQMGQEVILRCVPISNHLYFYWYRQILGQKVEFLVSFYNNEISEKSEIFDDQFSVERPDGSNFTLKIRSTKLEDSAMYFCASSDYREGVKNIQYFGAGTRLSVL.

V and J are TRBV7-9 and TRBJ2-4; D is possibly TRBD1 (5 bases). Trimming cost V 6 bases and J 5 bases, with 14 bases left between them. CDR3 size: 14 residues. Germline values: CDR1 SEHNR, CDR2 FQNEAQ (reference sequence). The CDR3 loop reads CASSTGVNQNIQYF. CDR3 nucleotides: TGTGCCAGCAGTACAGGCGTAAATCAAAACATTCAGTACTTC.

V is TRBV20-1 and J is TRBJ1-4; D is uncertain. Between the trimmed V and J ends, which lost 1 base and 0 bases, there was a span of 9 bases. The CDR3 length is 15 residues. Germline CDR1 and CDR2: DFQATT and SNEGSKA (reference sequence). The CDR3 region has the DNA TGCAGTGCTAGAGTTCCGCATGCAACTAATGAAAAACTGTTTTTT. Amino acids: CSARVPHATNEKLFF.

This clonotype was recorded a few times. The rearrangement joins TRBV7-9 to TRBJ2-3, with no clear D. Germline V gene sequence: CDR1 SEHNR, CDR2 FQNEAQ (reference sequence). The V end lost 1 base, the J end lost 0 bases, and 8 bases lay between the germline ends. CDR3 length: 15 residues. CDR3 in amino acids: CASSLGILSTDTQYF. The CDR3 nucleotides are TGTGCCAGCAGCTTAGGTATCCTCAGCACAGATACGCAGTATTTT.

The CDR3 is CAISESRTGYTDTQYF. DNA of the CDR3: TGTGCCATCAGTGAGTCCCGGACAGGATACACAGATACGCAGTATTTT. This rearrangement joins TRBV10-3 to TRBJ2-3; 7 positions match TRBD1. The CDR3 is 16 residues long. V gave up 0 bases and J gave up 2 bases; unmatched junction bases: 5. The germline V gene has CDR1 ENHRY and CDR2 SYGVKD.

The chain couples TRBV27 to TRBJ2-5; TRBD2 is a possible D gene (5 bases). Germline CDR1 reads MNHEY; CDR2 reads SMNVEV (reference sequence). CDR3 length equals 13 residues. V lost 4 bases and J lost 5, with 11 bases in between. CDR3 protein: CASSSTSWETQYF. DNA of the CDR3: TGTGCCAGCAGTTCCACTAGTTGGGAGACCCAGTACTTC.